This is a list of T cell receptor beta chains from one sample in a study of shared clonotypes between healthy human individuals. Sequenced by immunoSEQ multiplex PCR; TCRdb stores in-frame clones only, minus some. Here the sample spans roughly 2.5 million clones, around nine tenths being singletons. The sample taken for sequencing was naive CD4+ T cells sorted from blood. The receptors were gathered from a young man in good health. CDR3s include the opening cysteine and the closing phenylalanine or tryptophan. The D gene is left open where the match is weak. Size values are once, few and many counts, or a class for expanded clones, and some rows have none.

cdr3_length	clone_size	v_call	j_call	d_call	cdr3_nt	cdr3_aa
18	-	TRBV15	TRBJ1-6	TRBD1	TGTGCCACCAGGAGAGGGGTGTCGCAGGGGGCTAGTAATTCACCCCTCCACTTT	CATRRGVSQGASNSPLHF
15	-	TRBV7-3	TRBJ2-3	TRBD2	TGTGCCAGCAGCTTTGGCGGGGGGAGGACAGATACGCAGTATTTT	CASSFGGGRTDTQYF
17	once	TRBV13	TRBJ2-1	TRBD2	TGTGCCAGCAGCACCCGACTAGCGGGGCGGTCCTACAATGAGCAGTTCTTC	CASSTRLAGRSYNEQFF
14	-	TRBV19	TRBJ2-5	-	TGTGCCAGTAGTATAGACTGGAGACGGGAGACCCAGTACTTC	CASSIDWRRETQYF
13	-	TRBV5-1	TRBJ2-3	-	TGCGCCAGCAGCTTACTGGGCAGAGATACGCAGTATTTT	CASSLLGRDTQYF
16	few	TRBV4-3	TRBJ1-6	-	TGCGCCAGCAGCCAAGATGCTGGGGGGGGTAATTCACCCCTCCACTTT	CASSQDAGGGNSPLHF
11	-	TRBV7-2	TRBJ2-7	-	TGTACCAGCAGCTCCGGACCCCAGCAGTACTTC	CTSSSGPQQYF
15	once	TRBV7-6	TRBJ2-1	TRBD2	TGTGCCAGCAGTCATGGACTAGCGGGATCCCATGAGCAGTTCTTC	CASSHGLAGSHEQFF
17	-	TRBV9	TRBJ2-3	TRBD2	TGTGCCAGCAGCCCACCTAGGGGTGCGGGGGTCACAGATACGCAGTATTTT	CASSPPRGAGVTDTQYF
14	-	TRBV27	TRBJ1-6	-	TGTGCCAGCAGTCTGGACAGTTTTAATTCACCCCTCCACTTT	CASSLDSFNSPLHF
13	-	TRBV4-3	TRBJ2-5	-	TGCGCCAGCAGCCACCTCCAGGCAGGGACCCAGTACTTC	CASSHLQAGTQYF
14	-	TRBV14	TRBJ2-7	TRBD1	TGTGCCAGCAGCCCGGGACAGCTTCCCTACGAGCAGTACTTC	CASSPGQLPYEQYF
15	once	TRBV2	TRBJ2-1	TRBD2	TGTGCCAGCACGCCCCGGGGGGGCTCCTACAATGAGCAGTTCTTC	CASTPRGGSYNEQFF
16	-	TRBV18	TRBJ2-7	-	TGTGCCAGCTCATCTGCTCTTGGGGGCGGAGGCTACGAGCAGTACTTC	CASSSALGGGGYEQYF